One and the same sample provided the 8 T cell receptor beta chains below, sequenced in a study of shared clonotypes between healthy human individuals. Repertoires were generated with immunoSEQ multiplex PCR, while TCRdb's copy carries only in-frame clones and drops some. The repertoire has 2 million to 2.5 million clones, about 94% of them found once; the top ten carry around 0.13%. The sample comprised naive CD4+ T cells sorted from blood. Subset indicated: CD45RA+ positively selected. The receptors were gathered from a man between 18 and 29 years old in good health.

The CDR3 region is CASSTRDRDEQYF. In nucleotides, the CDR3 is TGTGCCAGCAGCACCCGGGACAGGGATGAGCAGTACTTC. This sequence joins TRBV5-8 and TRBJ2-7, with 9 positions matching TRBD1. Germline CDR1 SGHTS, CDR2 YDEGEE. CDR3 size: 13 residues. Unmatched junction bases numbered 6, after V lost 4 bases and J lost 7 bases.

The chain uses TRBV4-2 and TRBJ2-7; the D is unclear. CDR1 is LGHNA, CDR2 YNFKEQ, per germline. The V end was cut by 1 base, the J end by 2 bases, with 9 bases between. The CDR3 loop spans 14 amino acids. The CDR3 DNA reads as TGTGCCAGCAGCCAAGTGGGGTCAGCCTACGAGCAGTACTTC. Translating gives CASSQVGSAYEQYF.

This chain links TRBV18 with TRBJ1-2; TRBD1 aligns across 7 bases. Germline CDR1 reads KGHSH; CDR2 reads LQKENI. There are 17 residues in the CDR3. V gave up 4 bases and J gave up 0 bases; unmatched junction bases: 11. The CDR3 protein is CASSLFTRDSPNYGYTF. The DNA for the CDR3 is TGTGCCAGCTCACTCTTTACCCGGGACAGTCCTAACTATGGCTACACCTTC.

The gene calls are TRBV2 and TRBJ2-4; D unclear. Germline V gene data show CDR1 as SNHLY and CDR2 as FYNNEI. The V gene lost 5 bases and the J gene lost 7 bases, with 3 bases spanning the gap. CDR3 length equals 10 residues. The CDR3 DNA reads TGTGCCAGCAGTTTGAACATTCAGTACTTC. It specifies CASSLNIQYF.

The chain couples TRBV18 to TRBJ2-7; D gene uncertain. The CDR3 runs to 14 residues. Germline assignment: CDR1 KGHSH and CDR2 LQKENI. The germline V and J ends were trimmed by 2 bases and 2 bases, with 10 bases remaining between them. The CDR3 DNA follows: TGTGCCAGCTCACCAGATAGAGTTGCCTACGAGCAGTACTTC. It codes for CASSPDRVAYEQYF. Based on the CDR3 plus reference TRBV18 and TRBJ2-7, the full variable domain is NAGVMQNPRHLVRRRGQEARLRCSPMKGHSHVYWYRQLPEEGLKFMVYLQKENIIDESGMPKERFSAEFPKEGPSILRIQQVVRGDSAAYFCASSPDRVAYEQYFGPGTRLTVT.

The CDR3 DNA is TGTGCCAGTAGTCTAGGGGAGGGACTGAACACTGAAGCTTTCTTT. Its protein is CASSLGEGLNTEAFF. This chain joins TRBV19 and TRBJ1-1, with D possibly TRBD1 on 5 matching bases. Trimming stripped 5 bases from V and 0 bases from J, with 13 bases between. This CDR3 region has 15 residues. Germline CDR1 and CDR2: LNHDA and SQIVND (reference sequence).

The V and J genes are TRBV12-5 and TRBJ1-2; D is uncertain. The CDR3 runs to 16 residues. V lost 0 bases, J lost 5 bases, and 16 bases lay in between. The germline gives CDR1 LGHNT, CDR2 FRNRAP. CDR3 region: CASGLVPGEVGYGYTF. Here the CDR3 DNA reads TGTGCTAGTGGTTTGGTACCGGGAGAGGTGGGTTATGGCTACACCTTC.

The chain uses TRBV30 and TRBJ1-5; D remains unclear. Germline values: CDR1 GTSNPN, CDR2 SVGIG (reference sequence). Trimming shortened V by 0 bases and J by 7 bases, and 10 bases separated the two germline ends. The CDR3 is 13 residues long. The CDR3 coding sequence is TGTGCCTGGAGTGTACTTGAGAGGCAGCCCCAGCATTTT. It is translated as CAWSVLERQPQHF.